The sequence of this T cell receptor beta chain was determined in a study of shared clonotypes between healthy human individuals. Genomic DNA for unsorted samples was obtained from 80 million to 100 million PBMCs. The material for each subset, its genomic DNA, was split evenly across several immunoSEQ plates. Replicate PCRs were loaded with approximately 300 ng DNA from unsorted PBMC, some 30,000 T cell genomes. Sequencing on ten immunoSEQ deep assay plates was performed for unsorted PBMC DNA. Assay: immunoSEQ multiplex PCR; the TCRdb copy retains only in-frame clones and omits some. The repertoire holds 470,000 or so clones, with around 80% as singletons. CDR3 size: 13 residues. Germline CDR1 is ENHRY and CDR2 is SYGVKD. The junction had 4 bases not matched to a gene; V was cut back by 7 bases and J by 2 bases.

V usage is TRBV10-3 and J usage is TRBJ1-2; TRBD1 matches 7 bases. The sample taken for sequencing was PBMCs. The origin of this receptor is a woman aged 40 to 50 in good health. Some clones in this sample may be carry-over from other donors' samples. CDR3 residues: CAITLDRNYGYTF. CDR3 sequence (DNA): TGTGCCATCACCCTGGACAGGAACTATGGCTACACCTTC.